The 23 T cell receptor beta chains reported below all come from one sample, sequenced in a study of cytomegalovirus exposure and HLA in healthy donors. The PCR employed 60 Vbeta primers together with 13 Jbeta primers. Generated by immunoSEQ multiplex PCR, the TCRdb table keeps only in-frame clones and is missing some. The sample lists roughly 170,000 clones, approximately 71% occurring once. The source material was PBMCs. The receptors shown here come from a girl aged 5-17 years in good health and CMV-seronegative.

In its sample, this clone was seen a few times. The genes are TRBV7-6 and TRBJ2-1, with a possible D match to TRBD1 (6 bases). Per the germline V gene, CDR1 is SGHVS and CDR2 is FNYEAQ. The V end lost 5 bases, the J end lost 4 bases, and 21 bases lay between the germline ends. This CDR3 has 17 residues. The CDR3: CASSPGAAPMRYNEQFF. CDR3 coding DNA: TGTGCCAGCAGCCCAGGGGCGGCCCCGATGAGGTACAATGAGCAGTTCTTC.

In nucleotides, the CDR3 is TGCGCCAGCAGCGATAGGGGGAATTCACCCCTCCACTTT. This gives the protein CASSDRGNSPLHF. The chain combines TRBV4-1 with TRBJ1-6; possibly TRBD1 for D (6 bases). CDR1 MGHRA and CDR2 YSYEKL come from the germline V gene. The CDR3 covers 13 residues. Trimming shortened V by 5 bases and J by 7 bases, and 9 bases separated the two germline ends.

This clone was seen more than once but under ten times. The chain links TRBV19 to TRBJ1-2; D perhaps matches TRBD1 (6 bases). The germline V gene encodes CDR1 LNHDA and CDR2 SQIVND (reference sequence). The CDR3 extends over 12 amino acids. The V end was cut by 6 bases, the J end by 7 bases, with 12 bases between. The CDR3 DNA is TGTGCCAGTAGGAACAGGGTCTCTGGCTACACCTTC. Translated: CASRNRVSGYTF.

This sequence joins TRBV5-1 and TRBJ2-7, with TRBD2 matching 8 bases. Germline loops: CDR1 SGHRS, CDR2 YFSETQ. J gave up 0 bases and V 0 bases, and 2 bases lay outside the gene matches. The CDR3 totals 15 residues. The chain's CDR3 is CASSLASGSSYEQYF. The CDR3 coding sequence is TGCGCCAGCAGCTTGGCCAGCGGGAGCTCCTACGAGCAGTACTTC.

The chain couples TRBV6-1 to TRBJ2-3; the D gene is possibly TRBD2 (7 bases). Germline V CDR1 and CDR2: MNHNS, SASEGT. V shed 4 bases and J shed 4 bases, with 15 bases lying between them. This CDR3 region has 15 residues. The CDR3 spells CASSGWGGPADTQYF. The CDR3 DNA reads TGTGCCAGCAGTGGGTGGGGGGGCCCCGCAGATACGCAGTATTTT.

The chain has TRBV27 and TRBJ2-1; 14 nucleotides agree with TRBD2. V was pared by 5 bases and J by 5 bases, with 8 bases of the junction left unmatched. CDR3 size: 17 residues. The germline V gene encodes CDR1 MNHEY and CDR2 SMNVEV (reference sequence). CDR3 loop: CASSVRLAGGFNNEQFF. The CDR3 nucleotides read TGTGCCAGCAGTGTACGACTAGCGGGGGGGTTCAACAATGAGCAGTTCTTC.

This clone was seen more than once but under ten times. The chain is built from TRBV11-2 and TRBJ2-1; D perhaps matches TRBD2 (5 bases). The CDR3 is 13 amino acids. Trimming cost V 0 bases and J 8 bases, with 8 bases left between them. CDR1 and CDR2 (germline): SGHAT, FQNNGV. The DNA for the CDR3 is TGTGCCAGCAGCTTAGATCCGCGGGATGAGCAGTTCTTC. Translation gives CASSLDPRDEQFF.

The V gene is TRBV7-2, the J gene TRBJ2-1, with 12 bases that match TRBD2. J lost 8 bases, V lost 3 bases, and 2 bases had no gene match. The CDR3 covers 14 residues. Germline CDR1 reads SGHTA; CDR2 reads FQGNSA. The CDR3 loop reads CASSLTSGGYEQFF. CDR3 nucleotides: TGTGCCAGCAGCTTGACTAGCGGGGGTTATGAGCAGTTCTTC.

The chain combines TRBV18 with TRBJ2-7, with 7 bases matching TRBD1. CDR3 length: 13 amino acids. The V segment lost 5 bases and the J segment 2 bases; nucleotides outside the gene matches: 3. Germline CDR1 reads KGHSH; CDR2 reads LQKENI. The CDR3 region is CASSMGQTYEQYF. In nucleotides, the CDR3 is TGTGCCAGCTCAATGGGACAGACCTACGAGCAGTACTTC. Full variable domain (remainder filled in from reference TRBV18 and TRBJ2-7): NAGVMQNPRHLVRRRGQEARLRCSPMKGHSHVYWYRQLPEEGLKFMVYLQKENIIDESGMPKERFSAEFPKEGPSILRIQQVVRGDSAAYFCASSMGQTYEQYFGPGTRLTVT.

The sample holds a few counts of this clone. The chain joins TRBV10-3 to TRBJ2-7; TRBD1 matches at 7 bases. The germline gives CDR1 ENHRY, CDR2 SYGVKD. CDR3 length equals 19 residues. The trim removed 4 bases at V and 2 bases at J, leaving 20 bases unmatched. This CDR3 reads CAISGPVQRTGTATYEQYF. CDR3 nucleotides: TGTGCCATCAGTGGGCCTGTTCAACGTACCGGGACAGCGACCTACGAGCAGTACTTC.

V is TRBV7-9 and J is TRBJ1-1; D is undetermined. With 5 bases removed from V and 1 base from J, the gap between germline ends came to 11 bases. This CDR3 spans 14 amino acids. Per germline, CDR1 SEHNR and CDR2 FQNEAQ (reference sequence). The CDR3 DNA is TGTGCCAGCAGCCGAGATAGTTCGAACACTGAAGCTTTCTTT. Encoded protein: CASSRDSSNTEAFF.

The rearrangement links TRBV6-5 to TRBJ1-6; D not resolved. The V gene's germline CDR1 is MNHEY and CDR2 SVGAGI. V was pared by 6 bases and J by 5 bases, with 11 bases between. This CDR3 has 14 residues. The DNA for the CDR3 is TGTGCCAGCAGCCTAGGAGTTAATAATTCACCCCTCCACTTT. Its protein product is CASSLGVNNSPLHF.

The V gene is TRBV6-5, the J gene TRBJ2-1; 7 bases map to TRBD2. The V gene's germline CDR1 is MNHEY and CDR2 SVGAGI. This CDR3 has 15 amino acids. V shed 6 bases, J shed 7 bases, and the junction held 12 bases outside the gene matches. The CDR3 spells CASRHRGVNQNEQFF. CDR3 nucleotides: TGTGCCAGCAGGCATCGGGGGGTCAATCAGAATGAGCAGTTCTTC.

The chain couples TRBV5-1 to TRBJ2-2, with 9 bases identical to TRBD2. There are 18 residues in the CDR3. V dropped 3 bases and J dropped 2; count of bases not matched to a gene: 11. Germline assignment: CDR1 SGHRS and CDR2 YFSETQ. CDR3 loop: CASSSYSVSGGNTGELFF. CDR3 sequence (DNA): TGCGCCAGCAGCTCCTACTCGGTTAGCGGGGGCAACACCGGGGAGCTGTTTTTT.

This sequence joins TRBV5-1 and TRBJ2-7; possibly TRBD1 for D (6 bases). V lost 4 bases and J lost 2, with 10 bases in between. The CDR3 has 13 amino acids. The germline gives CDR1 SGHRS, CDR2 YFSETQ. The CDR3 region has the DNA TGCGCCAGCAGCATGGCAGGGGCCTACGAGCAGTACTTC. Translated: CASSMAGAYEQYF.

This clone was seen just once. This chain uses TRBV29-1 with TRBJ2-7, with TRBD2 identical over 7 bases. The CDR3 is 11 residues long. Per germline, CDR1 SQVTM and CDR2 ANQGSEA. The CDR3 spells CRWGEGYEQYF. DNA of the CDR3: TGCAGGTGGGGGGAGGGCTACGAGCAGTACTTC.

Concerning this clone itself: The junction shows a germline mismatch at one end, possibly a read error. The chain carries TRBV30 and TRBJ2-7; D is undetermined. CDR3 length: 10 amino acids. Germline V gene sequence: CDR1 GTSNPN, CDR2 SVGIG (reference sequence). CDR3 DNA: TGTGCCACTGGAGAGGATGAGCAGAACTTC. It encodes CATGEDEQNF.

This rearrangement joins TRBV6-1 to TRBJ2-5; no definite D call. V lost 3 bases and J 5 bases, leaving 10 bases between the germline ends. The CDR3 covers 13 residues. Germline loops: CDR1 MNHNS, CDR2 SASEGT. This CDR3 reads CASSERQVETQYF. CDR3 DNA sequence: TGTGCCAGCAGTGAGCGTCAAGTGGAGACCCAGTACTTC.

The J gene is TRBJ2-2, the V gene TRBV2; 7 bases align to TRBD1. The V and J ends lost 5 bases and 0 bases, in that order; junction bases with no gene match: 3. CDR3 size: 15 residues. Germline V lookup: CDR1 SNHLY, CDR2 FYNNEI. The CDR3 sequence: CASSRDSSNTGELFF. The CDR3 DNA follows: TGTGCCAGCAGTAGGGACAGCTCGAACACCGGGGAGCTGTTTTTT.

CDR3 amino acids: CASSYRGHNGNTIYF. DNA of the CDR3: TGTGCCAGCAGTTACCGGGGACATAATGGAAACACCATATATTTT. The J gene is TRBJ1-3, the V gene TRBV6-5; D possibly corresponds to TRBD1 (6 bases). V lost 2 bases and J 3 bases, leaving 11 bases between the germline ends. Germline CDR1 reads MNHEY; CDR2 reads SVGAGI. This CDR3 is built from 15 residues.

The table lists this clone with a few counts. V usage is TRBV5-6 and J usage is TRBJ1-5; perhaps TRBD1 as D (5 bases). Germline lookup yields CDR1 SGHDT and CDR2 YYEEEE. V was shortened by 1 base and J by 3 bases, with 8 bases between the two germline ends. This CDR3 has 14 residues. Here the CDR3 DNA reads TGTGCCAGCAGCTTGCGCGGGACCAATCAGCCCCAGCATTTT. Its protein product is CASSLRGTNQPQHF.

The CDR3 DNA reads as TGCGCCAGCAGTAACAGTTATGAAGCTTTCTTT. Translating gives CASSNSYEAFF. The gene calls are TRBV5-1 and TRBJ1-1; no definite D call. The CDR3 is 11 amino acids. CDR1 is SGHRS, CDR2 YFSETQ, per germline. The germline V and J ends were trimmed by 5 bases and 7 bases, with 9 bases remaining between them. The variable domain in full, completed from reference TRBV5-1 and TRBJ1-1, reads KAGVTQTPRYLIKTRGQQVTLSCSPISGHRSVSWYQQTPGQGLQFLFEYFSETQRNKGNFPGRFSGRQFSNSRSEMNVSTLELGDSALYLCASSNSYEAFFGQGTRLTVV.

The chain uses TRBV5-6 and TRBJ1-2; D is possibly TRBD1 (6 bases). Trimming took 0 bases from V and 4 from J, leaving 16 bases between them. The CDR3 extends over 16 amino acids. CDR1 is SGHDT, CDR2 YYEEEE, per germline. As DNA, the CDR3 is TGTGCCAGCAGCTTGGCTGCCGGACAGCTAGTCTATGGCTACACCTTC. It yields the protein CASSLAAGQLVYGYTF. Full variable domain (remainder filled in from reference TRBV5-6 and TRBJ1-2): DAGVTQSPTHLIKTRGQQVTLRCSPKSGHDTVSWYQQALGQGPQFIFQYYEEEERQRGNFPDRFSGHQFPNYSSELNVNALLLGDSALYLCASSLAAGQLVYGYTFGSGTRLTVV.